The T cell receptor (beta chain) under discussion was sequenced for a study of blood T cell repertoires in COVID-19. Study as a whole: The cDNA or gDNA used as material had been derived from T cells, B-cell-depleted T cells, or PBMCs.

CDR3 size: 13 residues. Germline assignment: CDR1 SGHNT and CDR2 YENEEA. V was clipped by 5 bases and J by 7 bases, with 11 bases between them. Libraries were prepared by immunoSEQ multiplex PCR; TCRdb keeps only in-frame clonotypes and omits some of them. The table lists roughly 300,000 clones, approximately 88% of them singletons. Input material: peripheral blood. The rearrangement uses TRBV11-3 and TRBJ2-2, with D uncertain. The sequence was collected from a man younger than 35 with active or convalescent COVID-19. CDR3 amino acids: CASSVGPFGELFF. For the CDR3, the DNA is TGTGCCAGCAGCGTCGGTCCGTTCGGGGAGCTGTTTTTT.